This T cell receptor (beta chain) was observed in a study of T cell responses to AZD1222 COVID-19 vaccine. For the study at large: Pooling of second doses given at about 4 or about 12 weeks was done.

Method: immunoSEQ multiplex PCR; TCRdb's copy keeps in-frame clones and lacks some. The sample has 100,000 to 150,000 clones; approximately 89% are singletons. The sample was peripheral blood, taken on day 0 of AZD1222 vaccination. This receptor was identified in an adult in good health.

The CDR3 spells CASSTNRGETQYF. In DNA, the CDR3 is TGTGCCAGCAGTACTAACCGGGGGGAAACGCAGTATTTT. This chain links TRBV6-5 with TRBJ2-3; 7 positions match TRBD2. Germline V gene sequence: CDR1 MNHEY, CDR2 SVGAGI. V shed 5 bases and J 9 bases; nucleotides not matched to a gene: 8. CDR3 length: 13 amino acids.